This TCR beta chain was sequenced in a study of cytomegalovirus exposure and HLA in healthy donors. The study, taken as a whole, reports: The study reported that TCR beta sequences accurately predicted HLA-A and HLA-B alleles in most subjects. V- and J-gene trimming of TCR beta was linked (in a later analysis) to a missense DCLRE1C variant.

13 Jbeta primers and 60 Vbeta primers were used for the PCR. Data came from immunoSEQ multiplex PCR; TCRdb stores just in-frame clones and leaves some out. Here the sample spans 85,000 to 120,000 clones, roughly 80% being singletons. With regard to this clone: Its antigen is not known.

V lost 2 bases, J lost 2 bases, and 10 bases lay in between. This CDR3 has 15 residues. In germline, CDR1 is MNHEY, CDR2 SVGAGI. Sequencing was done on a sample of PBMCs. This sequence joins TRBV6-5 and TRBJ2-1; a possible D gene is TRBD2 (7 bases). This TCR derives from a man in his sixties in good health and CMV-seronegative. The CDR3 here is CASSYAGATYNEQFF. As DNA, the CDR3 is TGTGCCAGCAGTTACGCGGGGGCTACCTACAATGAGCAGTTCTTC.